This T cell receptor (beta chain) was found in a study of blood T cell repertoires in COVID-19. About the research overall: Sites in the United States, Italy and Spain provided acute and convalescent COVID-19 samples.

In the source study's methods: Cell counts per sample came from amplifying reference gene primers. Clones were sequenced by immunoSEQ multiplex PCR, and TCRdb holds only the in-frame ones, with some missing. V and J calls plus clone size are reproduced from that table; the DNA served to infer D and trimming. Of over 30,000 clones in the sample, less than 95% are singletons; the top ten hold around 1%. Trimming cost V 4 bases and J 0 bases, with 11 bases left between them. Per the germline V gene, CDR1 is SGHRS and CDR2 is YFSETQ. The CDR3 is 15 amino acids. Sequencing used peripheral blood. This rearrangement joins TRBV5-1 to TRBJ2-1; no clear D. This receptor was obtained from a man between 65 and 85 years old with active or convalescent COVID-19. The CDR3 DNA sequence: TGCGCCAGCAGCCGACTTATTGCCTCCTACAATGAGCAGTTCTTC. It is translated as CASSRLIASYNEQFF.